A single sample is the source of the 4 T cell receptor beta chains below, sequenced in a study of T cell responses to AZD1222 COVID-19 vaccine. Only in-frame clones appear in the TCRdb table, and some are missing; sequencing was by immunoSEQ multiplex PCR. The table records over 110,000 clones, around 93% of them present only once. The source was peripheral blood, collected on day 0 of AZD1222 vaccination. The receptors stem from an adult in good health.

The chain's CDR3 is CASSETSGRKQFF. The CDR3 DNA follows: TGTGCCAGCAGCGAGACTAGCGGGAGAAAGCAGTTCTTC. This chain connects TRBV13 to TRBJ2-1; TRBD2 matches 12 bases. V shed 5 bases, J shed 11 bases, and the junction held 4 bases outside the gene matches. CDR3 length: 13 residues. Germline V gives CDR1 PRHDT, CDR2 FYEKMQ (reference sequence).

CDR3 residues: CASSYGRVDTQYF. The CDR3 DNA sequence: TGTGCCAGCAGTTATGGGCGAGTAGATACGCAGTATTTT. This chain joins TRBV6-2 or TRBV6-3 and TRBJ2-3; D call uncertain. The CDR3 spans 13 residues. The V end was cut by 3 bases, the J end by 5 bases, with 9 bases between. Germline V gene sequence: CDR1 MNHEY, CDR2 SVGEGT.

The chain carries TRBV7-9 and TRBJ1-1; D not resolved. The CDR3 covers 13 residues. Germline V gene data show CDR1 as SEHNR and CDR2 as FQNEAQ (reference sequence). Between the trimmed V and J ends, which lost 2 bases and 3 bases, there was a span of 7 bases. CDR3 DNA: TGTGCCAGCAGCTTACAGGAGGACACTGAAGCTTTCTTT. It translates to CASSLQEDTEAFF.

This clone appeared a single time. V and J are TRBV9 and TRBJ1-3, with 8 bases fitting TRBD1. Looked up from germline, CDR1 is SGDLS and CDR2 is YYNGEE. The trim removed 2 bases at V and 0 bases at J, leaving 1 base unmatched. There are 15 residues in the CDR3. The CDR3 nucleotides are TGTGCCAGCAGCGTGGGACAGGCCTCTGGAAACACCATATATTTT. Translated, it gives CASSVGQASGNTIYF.